Presented here are 27 T cell receptor beta chains from one specimen sequenced in a study of low-dose radiotherapy and immunotherapy resistance in tumors. TRAV- and TRBV-specific primers primed first-strand cDNA, covering alpha and beta chains. With a constant-region primer and a V-primer adapter, TCRs were subjected to approximately 21 PCR cycles of amplification. TCRdb recomputed calls from the reads with MiXCR, one row per CDR3 protein. The top ten hold over 4% of the sample, which has 95,000 to 100,000 distinct CDR3 sequences, 20% seen once. Time point: after trial treatment. The treatment denotes: LDRT plus nivolumab, ipilimumab, low-dose cyclophosphamide and aspirin (RACIN trial). This specimen was PBMCs, taken after low-dose radiotherapy plus immunotherapy. The receptors come from a male donor with prostate cancer.

This clonotype was detected many times. V usage is TRBV2 and J usage is TRBJ1-2; TRBD1 might be the D (5 bases). V lost 8 bases, J lost 7 bases, and 11 bases lay in between. CDR1 is SNHLY and CDR2 is FYNNEI in the germline V gene. The CDR3 is made up of 11 amino acids. The chain's CDR3 is CASRGGFGYTF. CDR3 coding DNA: TGTGCCAGCCGCGGGGGGTTTGGCTACACCTTC.

This clonotype came up many times. CDR3 loop: CSGSGFYNEQFF. CDR3 nucleotides: TGCAGCGGGAGCGGGTTCTACAATGAGCAGTTCTTC. This rearrangement joins TRBV29-1 to TRBJ2-1; a weak D match, TRBD2 (6 bases). Germline CDR1 reads SQVTM; CDR2 reads ANQGSEA. Trimming removed 7 bases from V and 3 bases from J, with 10 bases in between. This CDR3 has 12 amino acids.

The table lists this clonotype with many counts. The rearrangement links TRBV2 to TRBJ1-2; no definite D call. Trimming cost V 8 bases and J 4 bases, with 8 bases left between them. Per germline, CDR1 SNHLY and CDR2 FYNNEI. The CDR3 spans 11 residues. The CDR3 DNA follows: TGTGCCAGCCGCGGGGTCTATGGCTACACCTTC. This encodes CASRGVYGYTF.

At least ten counts were recorded for this clonotype. The chain has TRBV6-4 and TRBJ2-2, with 10 bases lining up with TRBD2. The CDR3 runs 14 residues. CDR1 is MRHNA, CDR2 SNTAGT, per germline. V gave up 5 bases and J gave up 5 bases; unmatched junction bases: 2. The CDR3 is CASSTSGETGELFF. CDR3 coding DNA: TGTGCCAGCAGTACTAGCGGGGAAACCGGGGAGCTGTTTTTT.

The table lists this clonotype with a count of one. The J gene is TRBJ2-7, the V gene TRBV29-1; weak D call: TRBD1 (6 bases). CDR1 and CDR2 (germline): SQVTM, ANQGSEA. The CDR3 loop spans 13 amino acids. V was cut by 4 bases and J by 0 bases, with 10 bases left in between. This CDR3 reads CSVGTVLSYEQYF. The CDR3 coding sequence is TGCAGCGTTGGGACAGTTCTCTCCTACGAGCAGTACTTC.

The chain joins TRBV13 to TRBJ2-7; 7 nucleotides align to TRBD1. The germline gives CDR1 PRHDT, CDR2 FYEKMQ (reference sequence). CDR3 length equals 14 residues. V lost 3 bases to trimming and J lost 2 bases; unmatched junction nucleotides: 4. CDR3 nucleotides: TGTGCCAGCAGCTTCCTGGACAGGACCTACGAGCAGTACTTC. Encoded protein: CASSFLDRTYEQYF.

Ten or more counts support this clonotype. The chain carries TRBV10-3 and TRBJ2-1; 7 positions match TRBD1. The CDR3 extends over 12 amino acids. With V trimmed by 8 bases and J by 6 bases, 4 bases remained unmatched. Germline V gene data show CDR1 as ENHRY and CDR2 as SYGVKD. This CDR3 is CAIRDRVNEQFF. The DNA for the CDR3 is TGTGCCATCCGAGACAGGGTCAATGAGCAGTTCTTC.

This clonotype was observed at least ten times. V usage is TRBV12-3 or TRBV12-4 and J usage is TRBJ2-1; a weak D match, TRBD1 (6 bases). Trimming left V 2 bases short and J 8 bases short, with 22 bases between. The CDR3 extends over 17 amino acids. The CDR3 loop reads CASSLYREIVLGDEQFF. The DNA for the CDR3 is TGTGCCAGCAGTTTATACAGGGAGATAGTCTTGGGGGATGAGCAGTTCTTC.

This clonotype was found many times. The V gene is TRBV2, the J gene TRBJ2-1, with TRBD2 matching over 9 bases. Germline trimming cut 6 bases from V and 6 bases from J; bases unmatched to any gene: 3. CDR3 length: 13 residues. In germline, CDR1 is SNHLY, CDR2 FYNNEI. The CDR3 spells CASRFSGGNEQFF. The CDR3 coding sequence is TGTGCCAGCAGGTTTAGCGGGGGCAATGAGCAGTTCTTC.

There are many counts of this clonotype. Because the CDR3 is missing its conserved closing phenylalanine or tryptophan, this is likely a read error. Because the CDR3's place on the DNA is in doubt, the DNA is left out and the CDR3 is given as listed by TCRdb. The V and J genes are TRBV6-2 or TRBV6-3 and TRBJ2-7; the listed D gene, TRBD1, was not tested against the DNA. The CDR3 has 11 residues if both end residues are counted. Looked up from germline, CDR1 is MNHEY and CDR2 is SVGEGT. The CDR3 is CAIPGYLTPLS.

Ten or more counts support this clonotype. The rearrangement links TRBV29-1 to TRBJ2-2, with D perhaps matching TRBD1 (6 bases). From germline, CDR1 is SQVTM and CDR2 ANQGSEA. V gave up 5 bases and J gave up 4 bases, with 11 bases separating them. CDR3 length equals 13 residues. The CDR3 region is CSVSGGGTGELFF. CDR3 nucleotides: TGCAGCGTTTCTGGGGGCGGCACCGGGGAGCTGTTTTTT.

At least ten counts were recorded for this clonotype. The chain recombines TRBV7-2 with TRBJ1-1; weak D call: TRBD1 (6 bases). Germline V gives CDR1 SGHTA, CDR2 FQGNSA. V was shortened by 5 bases and J by 1 base, with 14 bases between the two germline ends. CDR3 length: 15 amino acids. CDR3 sequence: CASSPTGYWNTEAFF. The CDR3 nucleotides are TGTGCCAGCAGCCCTACAGGGTATTGGAACACTGAAGCTTTCTTT. Full variable domain (remainder filled in from reference TRBV7-2 and TRBJ1-1): GAGVSQSPSNKVTEKGKDVELRCDPISGHTALYWYRQSLGQGLEFLIYFQGNSAPDKSGLPSDRFSAERTGGSVSTLTIQRTQQEDSAVYLCASSPTGYWNTEAFFGQGTRLTVV.

J is TRBJ2-1 and V is TRBV9, with TRBD2 matching 14 bases. CDR3 length equals 19 residues. Trimming removed 4 bases from V and 7 bases from J; junction bases left unmatched: 16. The germline V gene has CDR1 SGDLS and CDR2 YYNGEE. The CDR3 DNA follows: TGTGCCAGCAGCTACAGCGGGACTAGCGGGAGCTCGCTCCTTAATGAGCAGTTCTTC. Encoded protein: CASSYSGTSGSSLLNEQFF.

This clonotype was observed a few times. This chain connects TRBV5-1 to TRBJ2-5; 7 bases match TRBD1. The germline V gene has CDR1 SGHRS and CDR2 YFSETQ. V gave up 5 bases and J gave up 1 base; unmatched junction bases: 5. This CDR3 contains 14 residues. CDR3 in DNA: TGCGCCAGCAGAGCAGACAGGGCCCAAGAGACCCAGTACTTC. Amino acids: CASRADRAQETQYF.

This clonotype was seen a few times. The chain employs TRBV25-1 and TRBJ2-2; tentative D call: TRBD2 (6 bases). Germline assignment: CDR1 MGHDK and CDR2 SYGVNS. There are 14 residues in the CDR3. The V end lost 6 bases, the J end lost 4 bases, and 12 bases lay between the germline ends. DNA for the CDR3: TGTGCCAGCAGCTCACGGGGGAGCACCGGGGAGCTGTTTTTT. Its translation is CASSSRGSTGELFF.

This clonotype was found a few times. The rearrangement uses TRBV6-1 and TRBJ2-1, with 7 bases aligning to TRBD2. The CDR3 length is 13 residues. Germline V gene lookup returns CDR1 MNHNS and CDR2 SASEGT. The ends lost 7 bases at V and 4 bases at J; junction bases unmatched: 4. The CDR3 is CASTLGGYNEQFF. Here the CDR3 DNA reads TGTGCCAGCACCCTCGGGGGGTACAATGAGCAGTTCTTC.

This clonotype was recorded at least ten times. The chain employs TRBV5-1 and TRBJ1-3, with D possibly TRBD1 on 5 matching bases. Trimming took off 4 bases at V and 2 bases at J, with 10 bases between the two ends. The CDR3 spans 14 residues. CDR1 SGHRS and CDR2 YFSETQ come from the germline V gene. CDR3 DNA: TGCGCCAGCAGCGGGGCATCCACTGGAAACACCATATATTTT. This gives the protein CASSGASTGNTIYF.

This chain uses TRBV10-3 with TRBJ2-6, with D tentatively TRBD1 (5 bases). CDR3 length equals 15 residues. CDR1 and CDR2 (germline): ENHRY, SYGVKD. Between the trimmed V and J ends, which lost 8 bases and 1 base, there was a span of 12 bases. CDR3 bases: TGTGCCATCGCGGACAATCCTTCTGGGGCCAACGTCCTGACTTTC. Translating gives CAIADNPSGANVLTF.

On this clonotype: This could be a read error, since a much larger clone is one nucleotide away. The chain combines TRBV19 with TRBJ2-7, with 10 bases aligning to TRBD1. Germline CDR1 LNHDA, CDR2 SQIVND (reference sequence). This CDR3 is 13 amino acids long. Here the CDR3 DNA reads TGTGTCAGTAGTATCGGACAGGGGGACGAGCAGTACTTC. This encodes CVSSIGQGDEQYF.

Concerning this clonotype: With only one base between it and a far larger clone, this is likely a read error. V is TRBV10-3 and J is TRBJ2-1; D is possibly TRBD1 (6 bases). Germline values: CDR1 ENHRY, CDR2 SYGVKD. CDR3 length: 14 amino acids. V lost 3 bases, J lost 10 bases, and 16 bases lay in between. CDR3 in DNA: TGTGCCATCAGTGAAACAGGGATCGGATACGAGCAGTTCTTC. Translated, it gives CAISETGIGYEQFF.

This clonotype was counted at least ten times. The J gene is TRBJ2-1, the V gene TRBV14; 10 bases match TRBD2. V was pared by 5 bases and J by 6 bases, with 4 bases of the junction left unmatched. CDR3 length equals 14 residues. Germline V gives CDR1 SGHDN, CDR2 FVKESK. CDR3 amino acids: CASSKGLAVNEQFF. CDR3 coding DNA: TGTGCCAGCAGCAAAGGACTAGCGGTCAATGAGCAGTTCTTC.

With regard to this clonotype: A read error may account for a junction end that differs from germline. The chain recombines TRBV5-3 with TRBJ2-7; maybe TRBD1 (5 bases). TRBV5-3 is an ORF for which the function is uncertain. This CDR3 has 13 residues. CDR3 nucleotide sequence: TGTGCCAGCAGCTTGACAGAGTCCTACGAGCAGTACTTC. It encodes CASSLTESYEQYF.

The V gene is TRBV6-8, the J gene TRBJ1-5, with 12 nucleotides matching TRBD1. The CDR3 runs 16 residues. The germline V gene encodes CDR1 MNHGY and CDR2 SAAAGT. With 5 bases clipped from V and 1 base from J, the junction kept 3 bases outside the gene matches. The CDR3 region is CASSGTGGTSNQPQHF. CDR3 nucleotide sequence: TGTGCCAGCAGTGGGACAGGGGGCACGAGCAATCAGCCCCAGCATTTT.

This clonotype was picked up many times. V is TRBV7-2 and J is TRBJ1-2, with 7 nucleotides matching TRBD1. Germline CDR1 and CDR2: SGHTA and FQGNSA. V lost 2 bases and J lost 4; bases outside the gene matches: 4. The CDR3 totals 14 residues. The CDR3 loop is CASSLRGRVYGYTF. The CDR3 nucleotides are TGTGCCAGCAGCTTAAGGGGGCGCGTCTATGGCTACACCTTC.

This clonotype has ten or more counts. The chain carries TRBV2 and TRBJ2-3; D is perhaps TRBD2 (5 bases). Trimming stripped 2 bases from V and 6 bases from J, with 15 bases between. The germline V gene encodes CDR1 SNHLY and CDR2 FYNNEI. The CDR3 runs 15 residues. CDR3 in DNA: TGTGCCAGCAGTGAACTTGGTAGAGGGCAGGATACGCAGTATTTT. It translates to CASSELGRGQDTQYF.

This clonotype was counted many times. This chain links TRBV7-9 with TRBJ2-1; D might be TRBD1 (5 bases). From germline, CDR1 is SEHNR and CDR2 FQNEAQ (reference sequence). V was clipped by 4 bases and J by 9 bases, with 13 bases between them. The CDR3 is 13 residues long. The CDR3, as DNA: TGTGCCAGCAGCTCGTGGCGACAGATTGAGCAGTTCTTC. Translation: CASSSWRQIEQFF.

This clonotype was observed many times. CDR3 nucleotides: TGTGCCAGTACCCCTGGGGGAATGCGCACAGATACGCAGTATTTT. This translates into CASTPGGMRTDTQYF. The gene calls are TRBV19 and TRBJ2-3; possibly TRBD1 or TRBD2 for D (5 bases each). The CDR3 consists of 15 residues. CDR1 is LNHDA and CDR2 is SQIVND in the germline V gene (reference sequence). Trimming took off 7 bases at V and 1 base at J, with 15 bases between the two ends.